This T cell receptor (beta chain) was profiled in a study of tumor-infiltrating lymphocytes in localized non-small cell lung cancer. The data were produced by immunoSEQ multiplex PCR, yet TCRdb's version contains in-frame clones alone and is incomplete. This table has about 3,000 clones, roughly 50% appearing once. The sample taken for sequencing was uninvolved lung tissue not adjacent to the tumor. Receptors were obtained from a human donor with non-small cell lung cancer.

The chain is built from TRBV27 and TRBJ1-5; no reliable D call. V was pared by 5 bases and J by 0 bases, with 8 bases between. CDR1 is MNHEY and CDR2 is SMNVEV in the germline V gene (reference sequence). The CDR3 spans 14 residues. The CDR3 nucleotides are TGTGCCAGCAGTCCGAGATATAGCAATCAGCCCCAGCATTTT. Its protein product is CASSPRYSNQPQHF.